This T cell receptor beta chain was documented in a study of post-analysis software for immune sequencing data. Study-wide results and caveats: Relative to controls, patients had 5 or 6 TRBV segments at higher frequency, with TRBV5-6, TRBV5-1 and TRBV20-1 among these. When compared against controls, multiple sclerosis patients showed significantly lower normalized Chao1 diversity.

The CDR3 covers 15 residues. Trimming took 6 bases from V and 1 from J; bases not matched to a gene: 4. With respect to this clonotype: The antigen remains undetermined.

TCR beta cDNA libraries included unique molecular identifiers. TCRdb processed the PCR reads anew with MiXCR; each CDR3 protein has one entry. The profile shows around 700,000 distinct CDR3 sequences, approximately 60% of them singletons. The sequencing input was blood. The source is a girl aged 2-9 years with multiple sclerosis. The chain links TRBV12-3 or TRBV12-4 to TRBJ2-2; 8 positions match TRBD1. The CDR3 spells CASRATGVNTGELFF. In DNA form, the CDR3 reads TGTGCCAGCAGGGCGACAGGGGTGAACACCGGGGAGCTGTTTTTT.